Included here is one TCR beta chain sequence, with context. Its target is not known. The data stem from a study of shared clonotypes between healthy human individuals. About the study: Every donor yielded three CD4 naive, three CD4 memory, two CD8 naive and one CD8 memory plate.

Overall study findings and caveats: Sampling was confined to blood; repertoires within tissues likely differ.

Across several immunoSEQ plates, the genomic DNA of each subset was split evenly. Profiling relied on immunoSEQ multiplex PCR, and the TCRdb table lists in-frame clones only, not all of them. Of some 1 million clones in the sample, roughly 75% are singletons; the top ten hold approximately 1.5%. This receptor was obtained from a man younger than 35 in good health. Material: memory CD4+ T cells sorted from blood. Subset noted: CD45RA-negative fraction.

CDR3 region: CASSIGESYNSPLHF. The CDR3 DNA reads TGTGCCAGTAGTATCGGAGAGTCCTATAATTCACCCCTCCACTTT. This chain joins TRBV19 and TRBJ1-6, with D hard to call. This CDR3 is built from 15 residues. Germline CDR1 is LNHDA and CDR2 is SQIVND (reference sequence). The V end was cut by 3 bases, the J end by 1 base, with 7 bases between.